A selection of T cell receptor beta chains follows, all from one sample in a study of radiotherapy plus CTLA-4 blockade in lung cancer. Sequenced by immunoSEQ multiplex PCR; TCRdb stores in-frame clones only, minus some. The repertoire holds roughly 120,000 clones, with 78% as singletons. Here the sequenced sample was peripheral blood, taken from a patient treated with radiotherapy plus ipilimumab. The receptors shown here come from a human donor with non-small cell lung cancer who had a partial response to radiotherapy plus ipilimumab. Both conserved end residues are part of each CDR3. Each record gives: V gene, D gene, clone size, J gene, CDR3 DNA, CDR3 protein. The D gene is left open where the match is weak. Where a row states a size, it is once, few, many or the class of an expanded clone; other rows omit it.

>TRBV6-5|TRBD1|once|TRBJ1-3
TGTGCCAGCAGGACGGACAGGGGGGCTACTGACACCATATATTTT
CASRTDRGATDTIYF
>TRBV5-1|TRBD2|.|TRBJ2-1
TGCGCCAGCAGCTTGGCGGCGACTAGCGGGAGTAGTTCCTACAATGAGCAGTTCTTC
CASSLAATSGSSSYNEQFF
>TRBV20-1|TRBD1|.|TRBJ1-1
TGCAGTGCTAACAGGGGCCCGGGCGCTTTCTTT
CSANRGPGAFF
>TRBV2|TRBD1|.|TRBJ1-4
TGTGCCAGCAGTGAAGGCGCGACAGGGGCGGGTGAAAAACTGTTTTTT
CASSEGATGAGEKLFF
>TRBV27|.|few|TRBJ2-1
TGTGCCAGCAGTTTCCCCAGGGGCAATGAGCAGTTCTTC
CASSFPRGNEQFF
>TRBV5-4|.|.|TRBJ1-2
TGTGCCAGCAGCGTCAGGGTAGACTATGGCTACACCTTC
CASSVRVDYGYTF
>TRBV29-1|.|.|TRBJ1-5
TGCAGCGCCGGCGAGCGATTCAATCAGCCCCAGCATTTT
CSAGERFNQPQHF
>TRBV19|.|.|TRBJ2-7
TGTGCCAGTAGTATATCACGAGGGAGGTACGAGCAGTACTTC
CASSISRGRYEQYF
>TRBV5-6|.|.|TRBJ2-4
TGTGCCAGCAGCTCGCCGGGTTACCAAAACATTCAGTACTTC
CASSSPGYQNIQYF
>TRBV4-3|.|.|TRBJ1-1
TGCGCCAGCAGCCAAGATATCTGGGCCAACACTGAAGCTTTCTTT
CASSQDIWANTEAFF
>TRBV11-2|TRBD1|.|TRBJ2-7
TGTGCCAGCAGCTTAGATCCGGGACAGCACTACGAGCAGTACTTC
CASSLDPGQHYEQYF
>TRBV29-1|TRBD1|.|TRBJ1-4
TGCAGCGTGGCTGGACAGGGGTATGAAAAACTGTTTTTT
CSVAGQGYEKLFF
>TRBV23-1|.|.|TRBJ2-2
TGCGCCAGCAGTCAAAGACTAGTCGTCGCACGTCGCACCGGGGAGCTGTTTTTT
CASSQRLVVARRTGELFF
>TRBV20-1|.|.|TRBJ2-4
TGCAGTGCCCCTTATAGCATTCAGTACTTC
CSAPYSIQYF
>TRBV18|.|few|TRBJ2-4
TGTGCCAGCACTTCTTGGAGTGGGGCCAAAAACATTCAGTACTTC
CASTSWSGAKNIQYF
>TRBV5-6|TRBD2|.|TRBJ2-3
TGTGCCAGCAGCTACTTGTTAGCGGGAGCTACAGATACGCAGTATTTT
CASSYLLAGATDTQYF
>TRBV5-4|.|few|TRBJ2-1
TGTGCCAGCAGCCAAAGGTGGGCTAGCGCTGATGAGCAGTTCTTC
CASSQRWASADEQFF
>TRBV11-2|TRBD2|.|TRBJ2-3
TGTGCCAGCAGCTTAGAAGGGACTAGCGGTCGGTATACGCAGTATTTT
CASSLEGTSGRYTQYF
>TRBV4-1|TRBD2|.|TRBJ2-7
TGCGCCAGCAGCTACGGACCGGGACTAGCGGGAGAGGAAGAGCAGTACTTC
CASSYGPGLAGEEEQYF
>TRBV2|.|few|TRBJ2-1
TGTGCCAGCAGTCAGGAGGAAGCGGGTGAGCAGTTCTTC
CASSQEEAGEQFF
>TRBV4-3|.|.|TRBJ2-2
TGCGCCAGCAGCCAAAATATGCTCGGAGCCCTTACGAACACCGGGGAGCTGTTTTTT
CASSQNMLGALTNTGELFF
>TRBV7-3|TRBD2|few|TRBJ2-1
TGTGCCAGCGGGACTAGCCCTTACAATGAGCAGTTCTTC
CASGTSPYNEQFF
>TRBV18|.|.|TRBJ2-7
TGTGCCAGCTCCCCGACAGTGTCGGAGCAGTACTTC
CASSPTVSEQYF
>TRBV7-9|TRBD1|few|TRBJ1-3
TGTGCCAGCAGCTTTAATCAGGGAACCAGGGGGTACTCTGGAAACACCATATATTTT
CASSFNQGTRGYSGNTIYF
>TRBV27|.|few|TRBJ1-2
TGTGCCAGCAGTTTAAGGGGCAGTAACTATGGCTACACCTTC
CASSLRGSNYGYTF
>TRBV5-4|TRBD2|once|TRBJ2-2
TGTGCCAGCAGCCCCCCCCCTGCGGGAGGGACCGGGGAGCTGTTTTTT
CASSPPPAGGTGELFF
>TRBV7-8|.|.|TRBJ1-2
TGTGCCAGCAGCTTAAGTGCGGAGGGATATGGCTACACCTTC
CASSLSAEGYGYTF
>TRBV28|.|.|TRBJ1-1
TGTGCCAGCAGTAGCCCTGGGAGCACTGAAGCTTTCTTT
CASSSPGSTEAFF
>TRBV19|TRBD2|.|TRBJ2-3
TGTGCCAGTAGTATAGAGGGGGGACGGCCACGGGAGGCGCAGTATTTT
CASSIEGGRPREAQYF
>TRBV5-1|TRBD1|once|TRBJ1-2
TGCGCCAGCAGGTCCGGGACAGTCAACTATGGCTACACCTTC
CASRSGTVNYGYTF
>TRBV29-1|.|.|TRBJ2-2
TGCAGCGCCAGGAGAGGACAGAGTCCCACCGGGGAGCTGTTTTTT
CSARRGQSPTGELFF
>TRBV4-3|TRBD1|.|TRBJ1-2
TGCGCCAGCAGCGAAGGACAGGGGGCGGGGTATGGCTACACCTTC
CASSEGQGAGYGYTF
>TRBV6-6|.|.|TRBJ1-2
TGTGCCAGCATCAGGGCCGGTTTTGACTATGGCTACACCTTC
CASIRAGFDYGYTF
>TRBV6-6|TRBD2|.|TRBJ2-5
TGTGCCAGCAGCCCGGGACTAGCGGGAGTAGAGACCCAGTACTTC
CASSPGLAGVETQYF
>TRBV14|.|.|TRBJ2-1
TGTGCCAGCAGCCCCTTTGGGGGCGCTTACAATGAGCAGTTCTTC
CASSPFGGAYNEQFF
>TRBV7-9|.|.|TRBJ1-5
TGTGCCAGCGCGGGGGGGAGCCAGCCCCAGCATTTT
CASAGGSQPQHF
>TRBV2|.|.|TRBJ2-2
TGTGCCAGCAGTAGAGGACAGAACACCGGGGAGCTGTTTTTT
CASSRGQNTGELFF
>TRBV7-2|TRBD1|.|TRBJ2-3
TGTGCCAGCAGCAAGGGACAGGGGTATAGCACAGATACGCAGTATTTT
CASSKGQGYSTDTQYF
>TRBV28|TRBD2|.|TRBJ2-3
TGTGCCAGCAGTCTCTCTCCGGGACTAGGTTCTAGCACAGATACGCAGTATTTT
CASSLSPGLGSSTDTQYF
>TRBV15|TRBD2|.|TRBJ2-1
TGTGCCACCAGCAGAGAGGGACTAGCGGACTACAATGAGCAGTTCTTC
CATSREGLADYNEQFF
>TRBV4-1|.|.|TRBJ1-6
TGCGCCAGCAGCCAAGAGACAGCAAATTCACCCCTCCACTTT
CASSQETANSPLHF
>TRBV5-1|.|once|TRBJ1-2
TGCGCCAGCAGCTTGGTTCAGGGTGGGAACTATGGCTACACCTTC
CASSLVQGGNYGYTF
>TRBV4-1|.|.|TRBJ1-1
TGCGCCAGCAGTAGTTTACCCCCCCCACAGGCGAACACTGAAGCTTTCTTT
CASSSLPPPQANTEAFF
>TRBV6-5|.|.|TRBJ1-4
TGTGCCAGCAGTTACTCAACTACAAGAAATGAAAAACTGTTTTTT
CASSYSTTRNEKLFF
>TRBV27|TRBD1|.|TRBJ1-2
TGTGCCAGCACCCGGAAGAGGGACAGCGCTAACTATGGCTACACCTTC
CASTRKRDSANYGYTF
>TRBV7-2|.|.|TRBJ1-4
TGTGCCAGCAGCTTAGCGAGTGGTGAAAAACTGTTTTTT
CASSLASGEKLFF
>TRBV6-5|TRBD1|.|TRBJ1-1
TGTGCCAGCACCCTCGACAGGGGCGGCACTGAAGCTTTCTTT
CASTLDRGGTEAFF
>TRBV9|TRBD2|.|TRBJ2-1
TGTGCCAGCAGCGTAGTTGGGGGGGGATACAATGAGCAGTTCTTC
CASSVVGGGYNEQFF
>TRBV7-2|.|.|TRBJ2-4
TGTGCCAGCAAACCCACAGGGGGGGGAAACATTCAGTACTTC
CASKPTGGGNIQYF
>TRBV5-4|TRBD1|few|TRBJ1-2
TGTGCCAGCAGCTTGCGACAGGGGGCGTTCGGTCGGGGAGGCTACACCTTC
CASSLRQGAFGRGGYTF
>TRBV6-5|TRBD1|.|TRBJ1-2
TGTGCCAGCAGCTGGGACAGGTGGGACAATGGCTACACCTTC
CASSWDRWDNGYTF
>TRBV10-1|.|.|TRBJ2-2
TGCGCCAGCAGTGAGACCCGGTTTTCCGGGGAGCTGTTTTTT
CASSETRFSGELFF
>TRBV6-6|TRBD1|few|TRBJ1-4
TGTGCCAGCAGTTTGGGACAGCCTAATGAAAAACTGTTTTTT
CASSLGQPNEKLFF
>TRBV2|TRBD2|.|TRBJ2-1
TGTGCCAGCAGTAAACTAGCGGGGGGGTCCTACAATGAGCAGTTCTTC
CASSKLAGGSYNEQFF
>TRBV19|.|once|TRBJ1-1
TGTGCCAGTAGTATTAGACAGAACACTGAAGCTTTCTTT
CASSIRQNTEAFF
>TRBV27|TRBD1|.|TRBJ2-2
TGTGCCAGCAGTTTAAGTGGGCGGGGGACAGGGGTCTCCACCGGGGAGCTGTTTTTT
CASSLSGRGTGVSTGELFF